These 8 T cell receptor beta chains originate from one sample sequenced in a study of blood T cell repertoires in COVID-19. Profiling relied on immunoSEQ multiplex PCR, and the TCRdb table lists in-frame clones only, not all of them. Of 200,000 or so clones listed, less than 90% are singletons. Input material: peripheral blood. The source is a man in his 70s with active or convalescent COVID-19.

The chain joins TRBV6-2 or TRBV6-3 to TRBJ2-1; no definite D call. The germline V gene has CDR1 MNHEY and CDR2 SVGEGT. Trimming removed 5 bases at V and 4 bases at J, with 15 bases between. CDR3 size: 15 residues. The CDR3 here is CASSVASTVYNEQFF. The CDR3 DNA follows: TGTGCCAGCAGTGTAGCTAGTACCGTGTACAATGAGCAGTTCTTC.

The chain recombines TRBV27 with TRBJ2-7; 8 bases match TRBD2. Germline V gene data show CDR1 as MNHEY and CDR2 as SMNVEV (reference sequence). Trimming at V came to 6 bases and at J to 6 bases, leaving 10 bases not matched to a gene. The CDR3 extends over 14 amino acids. In nucleotides, the CDR3 is TGTGCCAGCAGCCGGGGGGGACTTACTACCGAGCAGTACTTC. This codes for CASSRGGLTTEQYF.

The J gene is TRBJ1-2, the V gene TRBV9; D gene unclear. Between the trimmed V and J ends, which lost 1 base and 6 bases, there was a span of 10 bases. Germline V lookup: CDR1 SGDLS, CDR2 YYNGEE. The CDR3 has 13 amino acids. The CDR3 here is CASSVNFRDGYTF. The CDR3 bases are TGTGCCAGCAGCGTAAACTTTAGAGATGGCTACACCTTC.

The V gene is TRBV19, the J gene TRBJ2-2; 9 bases map to TRBD1. Germline assignment: CDR1 LNHDA and CDR2 SQIVND (reference sequence). The CDR3 is made up of 16 amino acids. Trimming cost V 5 bases and J 8 bases; bases outside gene matches: 12. CDR3 in DNA: TGTGCCAGTAGTCCAAGTGGGGACAGGGCGTATGGGGAGCTGTTTTTT. Translation: CASSPSGDRAYGELFF.

The chain recombines TRBV9 with TRBJ1-2, with 7 bases fitting TRBD1. The CDR3 length is 13 residues. CDR1 is SGDLS and CDR2 is YYNGEE in the germline V gene. Losses at the gene ends were 4 bases for V and 4 bases for J; bases not matched to a gene: 4. The CDR3 DNA sequence: TGTGCCAGCAGCCCCCGGACAGGCTATGGCTACACCTTC. As protein: CASSPRTGYGYTF.

The chain combines TRBV6-2 or TRBV6-3 with TRBJ2-2, with 8 positions matching TRBD2. Germline V gene sequence: CDR1 MNHEY, CDR2 SVGEGT. V was pared by 4 bases and J by 4 bases, with 5 bases of the junction left unmatched. This CDR3 is built from 15 residues. CDR3 in DNA: TGTGCCAGCAGTTTTGCGGGAGGCCTCACCGGGGAGCTGTTTTTT. Translating gives CASSFAGGLTGELFF.

The chain combines TRBV20-1 with TRBJ2-1; D is ambiguous. CDR1 DFQATT and CDR2 SNEGSKA come from the germline V gene (reference sequence). V was trimmed by 3 bases and J by 6 bases, leaving 9 bases between them. This CDR3 has 12 residues. Here the CDR3 DNA reads TGCAGTGCTAGTGTTTTAGTCAATGAGCAGTTCTTC. It is translated as CSASVLVNEQFF.

This clone was counted once. The chain recombines TRBV2 with TRBJ1-5, with D tentatively TRBD1 (5 bases). The CDR3 is 14 residues long. V lost 7 bases and J 3 bases, leaving 13 bases between the germline ends. CDR1 and CDR2 (germline): SNHLY, FYNNEI. The CDR3 sequence is CASTGPGANQPQHF. The CDR3 DNA reads as TGTGCCAGCACCGGACCTGGGGCCAATCAGCCCCAGCATTTT.